Listed below are T cell receptor beta chains from one sample, sequenced in a study of vaccination and CD4 T cells after COVID-19. Their antigens are not known. TCRdb reanalysed the PCR reads using MiXCR and keeps one entry per CDR3 protein. The repertoire holds tens of thousands of distinct CDR3 sequences, with around two fifths as singletons. This specimen was CD4+ T cells from blood, cultured in vitro, taken after SARS-CoV-2 vaccination. The receptors here all came from a human donor who had recovered from COVID-19. CDR3s include the opening cysteine and the closing phenylalanine or tryptophan. A D gene is named only where the DNA matches it firmly. Where a row states a size, it is once, few, many or the class of an expanded clone; other rows omit it.

d_call	v_call	clone_size	j_call	cdr3_aa	cdr3_nt
TRBD1	TRBV6-1	NA	TRBJ2-7	CASSTGTGVHEQYF	TGTGCCAGCAGTACCGGGACAGGGGTACACGAGCAGTACTTC
TRBD2	TRBV7-2	NA	TRBJ2-1	CASSFTSGGGLAEQFF	TGTGCCAGCAGCTTCACTAGCGGGGGGGGCCTGGCGGAGCAGTTCTTC
TRBD1	TRBV11-3	NA	TRBJ1-2	CASSLIPGQGDNTF	TGTGCCAGCAGCTTGATACCGGGGCAGGGGGACAACACCTTC
TRBD1	TRBV11-2	NA	TRBJ1-1	CASSRYRDRDPEAFF	TGTGCCAGCAGCCGATACCGGGACAGAGACCCTGAAGCTTTCTTT
NA	TRBV18	NA	TRBJ1-5	CASSPGGSNQPQHF	TGTGCCAGCTCACCCGGGGGAAGCAATCAGCCCCAGCATTTT
TRBD1	TRBV19	few	TRBJ1-5	CASSPPTGGYEPQHF	TGTGCCAGTAGTCCACCGACAGGGGGTTACGAGCCCCAGCATTTT
NA	TRBV20-1	few	TRBJ2-3	CSARETRTDTQYF	TGCAGTGCTAGGGAGACACGTACAGATACGCAGTATTTT
NA	TRBV7-3	NA	TRBJ2-5	CASSRTAGTGETQYF	TGTGCCAGCAGTCGCACGGCGGGAACTGGGGAGACCCAGTACTTC
NA	TRBV20-1	large	TRBJ1-6	CSARDHGGNNSPLHF	TGCAGTGCTAGAGATCACGGAGGGAATAATTCACCCCTCCACTTT
NA	TRBV7-2	few	TRBJ1-1	CASSLVPGSAMNTEAFF	TGTGCCAGCAGCTTAGTACCGGGCAGCGCGATGAACACTGAAGCTTTCTTT
NA	TRBV20-1	once	TRBJ2-1	CSAVGAYNEQFF	TGCAGTGCCGTAGGGGCCTACAATGAGCAGTTCTTC